One and the same sample provided the 8 T cell receptor beta chains below, sequenced in a study of T-cell reconstitution after alpha-beta-depleted transplantation in children. This sample's TCRbeta library carried unique molecular identifier barcodes. MiXCR was run by TCRdb on the PCR reads, yielding one entry per CDR3 protein. The sample has fewer than 350,000 distinct CDR3 sequences, about a tenth seen once. The sample in question was PBMCs, obtained before TCRalphabeta/CD19-depleted stem cell transplant. All receptors derive from a boy under three years old with acute myeloid leukemia, due to receive a stem cell transplant.

This clonotype has a count of ten or more. The chain recombines TRBV21-1 with TRBJ2-5; TRBD1 is the table's D call and was not checked against the DNA. TRBV21-1 corresponds to a pseudogene. The CDR3 sequence is 16 residues long. In DNA form, the CDR3 reads TGTGCCAGCAGCAAACCCCGACAGGGTTACCAAGAGACCCAGTACTTC. Amino acid sequence: CASSKPRQGYQETQYF.

The table lists this clonotype with many counts. This rearrangement joins TRBV6-2 or TRBV6-3 to TRBJ2-1; maybe TRBD2 (5 bases). The CDR3 has 13 residues. Per germline, CDR1 MNHEY and CDR2 SVGEGT. The V end was cut by 6 bases, the J end by 7 bases, with 13 bases between. CDR3 region: CASREVYFNEQFF. The DNA of the CDR3 is TGTGCCAGCAGGGAGGTTTACTTTAATGAGCAGTTCTTC.

J is TRBJ2-2 and V is TRBV2; 8 bases align to TRBD1. From germline, CDR1 is SNHLY and CDR2 FYNNEI. The trim removed 2 bases at V and 2 bases at J, leaving 13 bases unmatched. The CDR3 consists of 19 residues. For the CDR3, the DNA is TGTGCCAGCAGTGAATTTCGCCGGACAGGGAAGGCTAACACCGGGGAGCTGTTTTTT. This gives the protein CASSEFRRTGKANTGELFF.

V and J are TRBV28 and TRBJ2-1; D gene uncertain. Trimming stripped 2 bases from V and 7 bases from J, with 24 bases between. CDR1 is MDHEN, CDR2 SYDVKM, per germline. CDR3 length: 18 amino acids. CDR3 nucleotide sequence: TGTGCCAGCAGTTTAACCCCCTATAGGGAAGCGTGGAATAATGAGCAGTTCTTC. Translation gives CASSLTPYREAWNNEQFF.

The rearrangement joins TRBV12-3 or TRBV12-4 to TRBJ2-5; D assignment may be TRBD1 or TRBD2 (6 bases each). V was cut by 5 bases and J by 9 bases, with 16 bases left in between. The CDR3 has 13 residues. CDR3 loop: CASSPRGAGPQYF. The CDR3 region has the DNA TGTGCCAGCAGTCCAAGGGGGGCGGGACCCCAGTACTTC.

V gene TRBV20-1 combines with J gene TRBJ1-1; perhaps TRBD1 as D (6 bases). The CDR3 loop spans 13 amino acids. Germline V gene lookup returns CDR1 DFQATT and CDR2 SNEGSKA (reference sequence). Trimming shortened V by 6 bases and J by 0 bases, and 11 bases separated the two germline ends. CDR3 DNA sequence: TGCAGTGCAGAACAGGGCTTGAACACTGAAGCTTTCTTT. Its translation: CSAEQGLNTEAFF.

The V gene is TRBV19, the J gene TRBJ1-5; unclear D gene. Germline V CDR1 and CDR2: LNHDA, SQIVND (reference sequence). This CDR3 is 15 amino acids long. Trimming pared 3 bases from V and 6 bases from J, leaving 15 bases between. The DNA for the CDR3 is TGTGCCAGTAGTATCCAGCAGGATAGCGGTCAGCCCCAGCATTTT. Translation gives CASSIQQDSGQPQHF.

The chain recombines TRBV29-1 with TRBJ2-7; 11 nucleotides align to TRBD2. The V segment lost 6 bases and the J segment 1 base; nucleotides outside the gene matches: 5. Looked up from germline, CDR1 is SQVTM and CDR2 is ANQGSEA. This CDR3 comprises 14 residues. For the CDR3, the DNA is TGCAGCGTCGGGGGACTAGCGGAATCCTACGAGCAGTACTTC. Amino acids: CSVGGLAESYEQYF.